The sequence of this T cell receptor beta chain was determined in a study of beta chain features in type 1 diabetes. At the level of the study: Examination spanned roughly 110 million sorted cells from all samples.

A word on this clone: As yet, its antigen is unknown.

Isolated RNA was reverse transcribed in full, so expressed TCRB transcripts were sequenced. Here immunoSEQ multiplex PCR was the method, and the copy in TCRdb shows in-frame clones only, minus some. Counted here are approximately 140,000 clones, approximately 9% occurring once; the ten biggest clones make up 0.65% to 0.75%. Study results and caveats: VDJ junctions in type 1 diabetes patients carried more deletions and fewer insertions. TCRB CDR3 length was moderately but significantly reduced in all four CD4+ subsets of Type 1 diabetes patients. Shorter templates might be favored by PCR, and equally so in patients and in controls.

The specimen sequenced was central memory CD4+ T cells from blood. This sequence originates from a man aged 25 to 40 with type 1 diabetes.

This CDR3 is CSVSRDTEAFF. CDR3 nucleotides: TGCAGTGTTAGCAGGGACACTGAAGCTTTCTTT. V usage is TRBV20-1 and J usage is TRBJ1-1; tentatively, D is TRBD1 (5 bases). Germline V gene data show CDR1 as DFQATT and CDR2 as SNEGSKA (reference sequence). The V and J ends lost 7 bases and 3 bases respectively, with 9 bases between them. The length of the CDR3 is 11 residues.